This T cell receptor (beta chain) was recovered during a study of monozygotic twins with inflammatory bowel disease. Study-wide findings and caveats: Healthy co-twins had higher TCRbeta inverse Simpson diversity than their IBD twins.

No DNA is given; TCRdb re-called the 5' RACE reads and lists each CDR3 protein once. Its table records 90,000 to 110,000 distinct CDR3 sequences. This CDR3 region has 12 residues. Germline V gene data show CDR1 as SQVTM and CDR2 as ANQGSEA. In the case of this clonotype: Its antigen remains unidentified.

The sample consisted of blood. The genes are TRBV29-1 and TRBJ2-7. The TCR comes from a human donor with ulcerative colitis or Crohn's disease, or a healthy co-twin of an affected twin (not recorded which). The CDR3 here is CSVVGTTYEQYF.